This is a list of T cell receptor beta chains from one sample in a study of cytomegalovirus exposure and HLA in healthy donors. Only in-frame clones appear in the TCRdb table, and some are missing; sequencing was by immunoSEQ multiplex PCR. The sample lists over 150,000 clones, 70% to 90% occurring once. Source material: PBMCs. Receptors originate from a man aged 25-40 years in good health and CMV-seropositive. Each CDR3 is given with its conserved first and last residue. The D gene is left open where the match is weak. Clone size appears in some rows only: once, few, many, or a class for an expanded clone.

J gene | D gene | V gene | clone size | CDR3 DNA | CDR3 protein
TRBJ1-3 | . | TRBV19 | . | TGTGCCAGTAGTATAGCCTGGGACTGGAGCTCTGGAAACACCATATATTTT | CASSIAWDWSSGNTIYF
TRBJ2-7 | . | TRBV27 | . | TGTGCCAGCAGTTTACGGCGGCCGGGGGAGAGGTACGAGCAGTACTTC | CASSLRRPGERYEQYF
TRBJ1-1 | . | TRBV27 | . | TGTGCCAGCATCACCCCCGGCGGCACTGAAGCTTTCTTT | CASITPGGTEAFF
TRBJ2-7 | TRBD2 | TRBV6-6 | few | TGTGCCAGCAGCCCGGGGGGACCCTCCTACGAGCAGTACTTC | CASSPGGPSYEQYF
TRBJ2-3 | TRBD1 | TRBV6-5 | . | TGTGCCAGCAGTTACTCGACAGGGGAGACAGATACGCAGTATTTT | CASSYSTGETDTQYF
TRBJ2-5 | TRBD2 | TRBV4-2 | once | TGTGCCAGCAGCCAAGACGGGGGACTAGGGACCCAGTACTTC | CASSQDGGLGTQYF
TRBJ1-4 | TRBD1 | TRBV6-5 | . | TGTGCCAGCAGTAATCGACAGGGAGGTATACTGTTTTTT | CASSNRQGGILFF
TRBJ2-7 | . | TRBV5-6 | . | TGTGCCAGCAGCTTTTACGATGAAATAGAGTACTTC | CASSFYDEIEYF
TRBJ1-1 | . | TRBV11-2 | few | TGTGCCAGCAGCTTAGATGTAGCCACTGAAGCTTTCTTT | CASSLDVATEAFF
TRBJ2-3 | . | TRBV6-5 | once | TGTGCCAGCAGTTGGGGCAGAGACACAGATACGCAGTATTTT | CASSWGRDTDTQYF
TRBJ1-1 | . | TRBV5-1 | few | TGCGCCAGCAGCTTGGCGGAGACCACTGAAGCTTTCTTT | CASSLAETTEAFF
TRBJ2-1 | TRBD2 | TRBV4-2 | . | TGTGCCAGCAGCCAAGATTTTTACGGGAGGGCGGGAGACTTCTACAATGAGCAGTTCTTC | CASSQDFYGRAGDFYNEQFF
TRBJ1-2 | TRBD1 | TRBV6-5 | once | TGTGCCAGCACAAGGGACAGGGGTGCCTATGGCTACACCTTC | CASTRDRGAYGYTF
TRBJ2-1 | . | TRBV1 | . | TGCACCAGCAGCAGGGCGGGAGGGTCCTTACGTCATTACAATGAGCAGTTCTTC | CTSSRAGGSLRHYNEQFF
TRBJ1-1 | TRBD1 | TRBV5-4 | . | TGTGCCAGCAGCTTGGGCGGGACAGTGGACACTGAAGCTTTCTTT | CASSLGGTVDTEAFF
TRBJ1-2 | . | TRBV7-9 | . | TGTGCCAGCAGCGCTCCCCCCAGCTATGGCTACACCTTC | CASSAPPSYGYTF
TRBJ1-5 | . | TRBV19 | . | TGTGCCAGTAGTATAGGTCAGGGGAAGGGAGGCAATCAGCCCCAGCATTTT | CASSIGQGKGGNQPQHF
TRBJ2-7 | TRBD1 | TRBV7-8 | . | TGTGCCAGCAGCTTAGTGGGACAGGGGGCGAAACTCCGCTACGAGCAGTACTTC | CASSLVGQGAKLRYEQYF
TRBJ1-1 | TRBD1 | TRBV10-3 | . | TGTGCCATCAGTGGCCTAGAGGGGGCTGGGACTGAAGCTTTCTTT | CAISGLEGAGTEAFF
TRBJ1-5 | . | TRBV9 | few | TGTGCCAGCAGCGCCGCGGGGGACACTTATCAGCCCCAGCATTTT | CASSAAGDTYQPQHF
TRBJ2-5 | TRBD2 | TRBV5-1 | once | TGCGCCAGCAGCTTGTTATTGGCGGGAGGAGGCGAGACCCAGTACTTC | CASSLLLAGGGETQYF